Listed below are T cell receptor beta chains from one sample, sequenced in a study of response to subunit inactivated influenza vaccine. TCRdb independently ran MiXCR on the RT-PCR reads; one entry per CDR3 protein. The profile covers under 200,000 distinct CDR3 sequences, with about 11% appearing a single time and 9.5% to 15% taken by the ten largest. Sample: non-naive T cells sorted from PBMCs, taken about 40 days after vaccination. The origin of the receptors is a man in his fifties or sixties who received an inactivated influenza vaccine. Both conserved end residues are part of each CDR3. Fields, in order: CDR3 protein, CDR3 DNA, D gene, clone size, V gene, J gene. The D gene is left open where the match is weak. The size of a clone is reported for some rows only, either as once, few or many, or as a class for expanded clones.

cdr3_aa: CSAIDRGNEKLFF
cdr3_nt: TGCAGTGCTATAGACAGGGGTAATGAAAAACTGTTTTTT
d_call: TRBD1
clone_size: .
v_call: TRBV20-1
j_call: TRBJ1-4

cdr3_aa: CASSHKWDRDGMNTEAFF
cdr3_nt: TGTGCCAGCAGTCATAAATGGGACAGGGACGGCATGAACACTGAAGCTTTCTTT
d_call: TRBD1
clone_size: .
v_call: TRBV6-1
j_call: TRBJ1-1

cdr3_aa: CSARDLDTFSYEQYF
cdr3_nt: TGCAGTGCTAGAGATTTGGACACCTTCTCCTACGAGCAGTACTTC
d_call: .
clone_size: few
v_call: TRBV20-1
j_call: TRBJ2-7

cdr3_aa: CSVGVHGELFF
cdr3_nt: TGCAGCGTGGGAGTTCACGGGGAGCTGTTTTTT
d_call: .
clone_size: .
v_call: TRBV29-1
j_call: TRBJ2-2

cdr3_aa: CATKPDRGLNTGELFF
cdr3_nt: TGCGCCACCAAACCGGACAGGGGACTTAACACCGGGGAGCTGTTTTTT
d_call: TRBD1
clone_size: few
v_call: TRBV5-1
j_call: TRBJ2-2

cdr3_aa: CAWSVGNTIYF
cdr3_nt: TGTGCCTGGAGTGTAGGAAACACCATATATTTT
d_call: .
clone_size: .
v_call: TRBV30
j_call: TRBJ1-3

cdr3_aa: CASSIDGRSMNTEAFF
cdr3_nt: TGTGCCAGTAGTATAGATGGACGGAGCATGAACACTGAAGCTTTCTTT
d_call: .
clone_size: few
v_call: TRBV19
j_call: TRBJ1-1

cdr3_aa: CSAIRSSRGNQPQHF
cdr3_nt: TGCAGTGCCATACGCTCGAGTAGGGGCAATCAGCCCCAGCATTTT
d_call: .
clone_size: .
v_call: TRBV20-1
j_call: TRBJ1-5

cdr3_aa: CASSLFGNLQETQYF
cdr3_nt: TGTGCCAGCAGCTTATTTGGGAATCTACAAGAGACCCAGTACTTC
d_call: .
clone_size: few
v_call: TRBV7-9
j_call: TRBJ2-5

cdr3_aa: CASSLYRDQPQHF
cdr3_nt: TGTGCCAGCAGTTTATATCGGGATCAGCCCCAGCATTTT
d_call: .
clone_size: many
v_call: TRBV12-3/TRBV12-4
j_call: TRBJ1-5

cdr3_aa: CASWGFSNQPQHF
cdr3_nt: TGTGCCAGCTGGGGGTTCAGCAATCAGCCCCAGCATTTT
d_call: .
clone_size: .
v_call: TRBV6-2/TRBV6-3
j_call: TRBJ1-5

cdr3_aa: CASSRSGQPYSYEQYF
cdr3_nt: TGTGCCAGCAGCCGGTCGGGACAGCCTTACTCCTACGAGCAGTACTTC
d_call: TRBD1
clone_size: .
v_call: TRBV6-2/TRBV6-3
j_call: TRBJ2-7

cdr3_aa: CSARDTGRTEAFF
cdr3_nt: TGCAGTGCTAGAGATACAGGGCGGACTGAAGCTTTCTTT
d_call: .
clone_size: .
v_call: TRBV20-1
j_call: TRBJ1-1

cdr3_aa: CASKGIRAGANVLTF
cdr3_nt: TGTGCCAGCAAGGGAATCAGGGCTGGGGCCAACGTCCTGACTTTC
d_call: .
clone_size: few
v_call: TRBV7-2
j_call: TRBJ2-6

cdr3_aa: CASSGRVRGKDTQYF
cdr3_nt: TGTGCCAGCAGTGGACGGGTCAGGGGTAAGGATACGCAGTATTTT
d_call: .
clone_size: .
v_call: TRBV6-1
j_call: TRBJ2-3

cdr3_aa: CASRPISGRGSEQFF
cdr3_nt: TGTGCCAGCAGACCGATTTCGGGCAGGGGTTCTGAGCAGTTCTTC
d_call: .
clone_size: many
v_call: TRBV5-5
j_call: TRBJ2-1

cdr3_aa: CASSLGSSGGASYNEQFF
cdr3_nt: TGTGCCAGCAGCTTGGGATCTAGCGGGGGGGCTAGCTACAATGAGCAGTTCTTC
d_call: TRBD2
clone_size: .
v_call: TRBV5-4
j_call: TRBJ2-1

cdr3_aa: CASSFAGGYNEQFF
cdr3_nt: TGCGCCAGCAGCTTTGCGGGGGGGTACAATGAGCAGTTCTTC
d_call: TRBD2
clone_size: few
v_call: TRBV5-1
j_call: TRBJ2-1

cdr3_aa: CASSLGGTGFYNEQFF
cdr3_nt: TGTGCCAGCAGCTTAGGCGGGACAGGGTTCTACAATGAGCAGTTCTTC
d_call: TRBD1
clone_size: .
v_call: TRBV11-3
j_call: TRBJ2-1

cdr3_aa: CASSYPDRGHGYTF
cdr3_nt: TGCGCCAGCAGCTACCCGGACAGGGGACATGGCTACACCTTC
d_call: TRBD1
clone_size: few
v_call: TRBV5-1
j_call: TRBJ1-2

cdr3_aa: CASSFIWSSGFNEQFF
cdr3_nt: TGTGCCAGCAGTTTTATATGGTCTAGCGGCTTCAATGAGCAGTTCTTC
d_call: TRBD2
clone_size: .
v_call: TRBV27
j_call: TRBJ2-1

cdr3_aa: CASSSSGGRPDTQYF
cdr3_nt: TGTGCCAGCAGCTCCTCGGGGGGGCGCCCAGATACGCAGTATTTT
d_call: TRBD2
clone_size: few
v_call: TRBV7-2
j_call: TRBJ2-3

cdr3_aa: CASSLARGSEYGYTF
cdr3_nt: TGTGCCAGCAGCTTAGCGAGGGGGAGTGAGTATGGCTACACCTTC
d_call: .
clone_size: .
v_call: TRBV7-8
j_call: TRBJ1-2

cdr3_aa: CASSGQDRVIGEQYF
cdr3_nt: TGTGCCAGCAGTGGGCAGGACAGGGTGATAGGGGAGCAGTACTTC
d_call: TRBD1
clone_size: .
v_call: TRBV27
j_call: TRBJ2-7

cdr3_aa: CASRRQGANVLTF
cdr3_nt: TGTGCCAGCAGGCGCCAGGGGGCCAACGTCCTGACTTTC
d_call: .
clone_size: few
v_call: TRBV28
j_call: TRBJ2-6

cdr3_aa: CASSPRDRMIGSYEQYF
cdr3_nt: TGTGCCAGCAGCCCACGGGACAGGATGATTGGGTCCTACGAGCAGTACTTC
d_call: TRBD1
clone_size: few
v_call: TRBV11-2
j_call: TRBJ2-7

cdr3_aa: CAWRGAPGLSYTGELFF
cdr3_nt: TGCGCCTGGAGGGGCGCTCCGGGACTCAGTTACACCGGGGAGCTGTTTTTT
d_call: .
clone_size: .
v_call: TRBV30
j_call: TRBJ2-2

cdr3_aa: CASSYSLNIPTGELFF
cdr3_nt: TGTGCCAGCAGTTACTCGTTGAACATTCCCACCGGGGAGCTGTTTTTT
d_call: .
clone_size: few
v_call: TRBV6-5
j_call: TRBJ2-2